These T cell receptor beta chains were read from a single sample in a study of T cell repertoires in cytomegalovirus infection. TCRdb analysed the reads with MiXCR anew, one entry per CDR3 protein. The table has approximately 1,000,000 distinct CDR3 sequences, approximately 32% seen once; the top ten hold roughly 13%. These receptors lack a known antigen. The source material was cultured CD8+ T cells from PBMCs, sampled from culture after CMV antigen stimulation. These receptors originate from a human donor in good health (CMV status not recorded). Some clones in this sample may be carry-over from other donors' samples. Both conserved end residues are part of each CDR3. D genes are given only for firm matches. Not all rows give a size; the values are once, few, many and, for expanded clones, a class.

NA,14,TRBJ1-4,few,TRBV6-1,CASRPAGSPEKLFF,TGTGCCAGCAGGCCCGCAGGAAGCCCAGAAAAACTGTTTTTT
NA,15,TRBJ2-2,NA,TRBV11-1,CASSPISQNTGELFF,TGTGCCAGCAGCCCGATTAGCCAGAACACCGGGGAGCTGTTTTTT
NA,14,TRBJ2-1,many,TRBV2,CASSGQATYNEQFF,TGTGCCAGCAGTGGACAGGCTACCTACAATGAGCAGTTCTTC
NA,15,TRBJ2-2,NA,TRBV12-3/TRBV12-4,CASSPEGGYTGELFF,TGTGCCAGCAGCCCAGAAGGGGGGTACACCGGGGAGCTGTTTTTT
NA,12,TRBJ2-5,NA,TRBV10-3,CAISENQETQYF,TGTGCCATCAGTGAGAATCAAGAGACCCAGTACTTC
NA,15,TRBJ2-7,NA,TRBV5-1,CASSLALQSSYEQYF,TGCGCCAGCAGCTTGGCCTTACAGAGTAGCTACGAGCAGTACTTC
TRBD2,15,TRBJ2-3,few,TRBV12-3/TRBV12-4,CASRTIGLASDTQYF,TGTGCCAGCAGGACAATCGGACTAGCGTCAGATACGCAGTATTTT
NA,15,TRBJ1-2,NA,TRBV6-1,CASSESWEPNYGYTF,TGTGCCAGCAGTGAATCTTGGGAGCCTAACTATGGCTACACCTTC
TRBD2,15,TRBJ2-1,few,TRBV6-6,CASSYLRGDRNEQFF,TGTGCCAGCAGTTACTTACGGGGGGACCGCAATGAGCAGTTCTTC
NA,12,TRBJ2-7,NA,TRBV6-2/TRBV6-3,CASSYSMREQYF,TGTGCCAGCAGTTACTCGATGCGGGAGCAGTACTTC
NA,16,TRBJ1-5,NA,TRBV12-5,CASDFSAGGDHQPQHF,TGTGCTAGTGATTTCTCGGCGGGGGGGGATCATCAGCCCCAGCATTTT
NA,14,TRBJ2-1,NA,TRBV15,CATSRAPQVHEQFF,TGTGCCACCAGCAGAGCCCCGCAGGTACATGAGCAGTTCTTC
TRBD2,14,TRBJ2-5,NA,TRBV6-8,CASSRAGVRETQYF,TGTGCCAGCAGTCGAGCGGGGGTTAGGGAGACCCAGTACTTC
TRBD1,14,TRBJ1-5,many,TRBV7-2,CASTSGQYNQPQHF,TGTGCCAGCACCTCGGGACAGTACAATCAGCCCCAGCATTTT
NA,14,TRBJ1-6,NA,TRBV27,CASRQGFGGSPLHF,TGTGCCAGCAGACAGGGTTTCGGCGGATCACCCCTCCACTTT
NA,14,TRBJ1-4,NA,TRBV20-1,CSAVNPGYGEKLFF,TGCAGTGCAGTGAATCCAGGGTACGGTGAAAAACTGTTTTTT
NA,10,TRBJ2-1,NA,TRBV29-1,CSVEHNEQFF,TGCAGCGTTGAACACAATGAGCAGTTCTTC
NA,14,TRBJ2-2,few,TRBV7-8,CASSLDAGTGELFF,TGTGCCAGCAGCTTAGATGCGGGGACCGGGGAGCTGTTTTTT
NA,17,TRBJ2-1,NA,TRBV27,CASSFLGDSNSYNEQFF,TGTGCCAGCAGTTTCTTGGGAGACTCAAACTCCTACAATGAGCAGTTCTTC
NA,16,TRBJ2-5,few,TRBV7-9,CASSTQARGWWETQYF,TGTGCCAGCAGCACCCAGGCCCGGGGATGGTGGGAGACCCAGTACTTC
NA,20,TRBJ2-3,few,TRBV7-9,CASSSPGVVRQGHHTDTQYF,TGTGCCAGCAGCTCACCGGGAGTAGTGAGACAGGGTCATCACACAGATACGCAGTATTTT
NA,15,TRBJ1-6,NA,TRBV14,CASSHRRDYDSPLHF,TGTGCCAGCAGCCATCGCAGGGACTATGATTCACCCCTCCACTTT
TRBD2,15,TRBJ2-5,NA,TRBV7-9,CASQRGYPWQETQYF,TGTGCCAGCCAGCGGGGCTACCCCTGGCAAGAGACCCAGTACTTC
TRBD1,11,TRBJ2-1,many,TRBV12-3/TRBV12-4,CASSRTGGQFF,TGTGCCAGCAGTCGGACAGGGGGGCAGTTCTTC
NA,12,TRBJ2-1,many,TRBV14,CASSQAYNEQFF,TGCGCCAGCAGCCAGGCATACAATGAGCAGTTCTTC
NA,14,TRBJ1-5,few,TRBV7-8,CASSLQSGDQPQHF,TGTGCCAGCAGCTTACAATCGGGTGATCAGCCCCAGCATTTT
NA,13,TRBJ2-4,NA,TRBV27,CATQGRGENIQYF,TGTGCCACCCAGGGACGCGGGGAAAACATTCAGTACTTC
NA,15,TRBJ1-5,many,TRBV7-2,CASSLVPGGNQPQHF,TGTGCCAGCAGCTTAGTTCCGGGGGGCAATCAGCCCCAGCATTTT
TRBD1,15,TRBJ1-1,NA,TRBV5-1,CASSSGTGQDNEAFF,TGCGCCAGCAGCTCCGGGACAGGGCAGGATAATGAAGCTTTCTTT
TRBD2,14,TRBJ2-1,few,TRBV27,CASKGSGVYNEQFF,TGTGCCAGCAAAGGAAGCGGGGTATACAATGAGCAGTTCTTC
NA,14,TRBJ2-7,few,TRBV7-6,CASSQPGHTYEQYF,TGTGCCAGCAGCCAGCCGGGACACACATACGAGCAGTACTTC
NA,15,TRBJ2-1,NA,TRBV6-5,CASSLSRRGGNEQFF,TGTGCCAGCAGTCTCTCAAGAAGGGGTGGCAATGAGCAGTTCTTC
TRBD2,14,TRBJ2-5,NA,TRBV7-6,CASSPQSGGEPQYF,TGTGCCAGCAGCCCTCAAAGCGGGGGGGAGCCCCAGTACTTC
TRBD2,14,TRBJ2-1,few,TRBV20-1,CSANPTSGSNEQFF,TGCAGTGCAAATCCGACTAGCGGGTCCAATGAGCAGTTCTTC
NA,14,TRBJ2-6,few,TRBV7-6,CASSLAFGANVLTF,TGTGCCAGCAGCTTAGCCTTTGGGGCCAACGTCCTGACTTTC
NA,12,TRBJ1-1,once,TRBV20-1,CSARDFALEAFF,TGCAGTGCTAGAGATTTTGCTCTTGAAGCTTTCTTT
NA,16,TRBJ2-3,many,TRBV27,CASSFLRTDVTDTQYF,TGTGCCAGCAGTTTCCTAAGGACCGATGTCACAGATACGCAGTATTTT
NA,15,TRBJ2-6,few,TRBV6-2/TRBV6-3,CASSYPRQVHNVLTF,TGTGCCAGCAGTTACCCGCGACAGGTTCACAACGTCCTGACTTTC
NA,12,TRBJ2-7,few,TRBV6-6,CASSYTKYEQYF,TGTGCCAGCAGTTACACCAAATACGAGCAGTACTTC
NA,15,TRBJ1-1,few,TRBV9,CASSASPGGRTEAFF,TGTGCCAGCAGCGCCTCTCCGGGGGGGCGGACTGAAGCTTTCTTT
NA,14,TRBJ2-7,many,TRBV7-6,CASSSPGASYEQYF,TGTGCCAGCAGCTCCCCGGGTGCCTCCTACGAGCAGTACTTC
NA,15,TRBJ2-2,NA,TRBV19,CASSIVGRPAGELFF,TGTGCCAGTAGTATAGTGGGCCGACCGGCCGGGGAGCTGTTTTTT
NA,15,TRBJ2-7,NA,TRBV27,CASSLLSRKTYEQYF,TGTGCCAGCAGTTTATTATCCCGCAAGACCTACGAGCAGTACTTC
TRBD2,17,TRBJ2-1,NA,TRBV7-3,CASSLPTSGGSGNEQFF,TGTGCCAGCAGCTTACCGACTAGCGGGGGGTCGGGGAATGAGCAGTTCTTC
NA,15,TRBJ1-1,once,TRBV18,CASSLGGMGNTEAFF,TGTGCCAGCTCACTGGGGGGAATGGGGAACACTGAAGCTTTCTTT
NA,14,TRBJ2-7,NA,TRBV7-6,CASSLWESSYEQYF,TGTGCCAGCAGCTTATGGGAGTCTTCCTACGAGCAGTACTTC
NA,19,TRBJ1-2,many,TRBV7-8,CASSLLREGRIAPNYGYTF,TGTGCCAGCAGCTTATTACGGGAAGGGAGAATCGCCCCCAACTATGGCTACACCTTC
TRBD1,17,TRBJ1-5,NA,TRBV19,CASNLDRGLGSNQPQHF,TGTGCCAGTAACCTGGACAGGGGGCTAGGAAGCAATCAGCCCCAGCATTTT
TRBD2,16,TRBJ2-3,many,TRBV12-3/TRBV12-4,CASSPGVAGGQVKQYF,TGTGCCAGCAGTCCCGGGGTCGCGGGGGGCCAAGTGAAGCAGTATTTT
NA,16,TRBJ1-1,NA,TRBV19,CASSTPEDTMNTEAFF,TGTGCCAGTAGCACCCCCGAGGACACCATGAACACTGAAGCTTTCTTT
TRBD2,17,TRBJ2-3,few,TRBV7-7,CASSPGAGGPSTDTQYF,TGTGCTAGCAGCCCGGGAGCGGGGGGGCCTAGCACAGATACGCAGTATTTT
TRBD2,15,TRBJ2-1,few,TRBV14,CASSQGGGGYNEQFF,TGTGCCAGCAGCCAAGGCGGGGGGGGCTACAATGAGCAGTTCTTC
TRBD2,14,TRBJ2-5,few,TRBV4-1,CASSQVAGQETQYF,TGCGCCAGCAGCCAGGTAGCGGGGCAAGAGACCCAGTACTTC
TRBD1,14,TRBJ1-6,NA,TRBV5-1,CASTPPGQDSPLHF,TGCGCCAGCACCCCGCCGGGACAGGATTCACCCCTCCACTTT
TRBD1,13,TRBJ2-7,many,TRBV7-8,CASSLVGDRVSYF,TGTGCCAGCAGCTTAGTGGGGGACAGGGTATCGTACTTC
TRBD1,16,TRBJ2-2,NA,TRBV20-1,CSARDPGTGLTGELFF,TGCAGTGCTAGAGACCCCGGGACAGGGCTCACCGGGGAGCTGTTTTTT
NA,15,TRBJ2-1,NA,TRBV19,CASSIDSGSYNEQFF,TGTGCCAGTAGTATAGATTCAGGATCCTACAATGAGCAGTTCTTC
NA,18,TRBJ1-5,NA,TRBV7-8,CASSLGRVAAYSNQPQHF,TGTGCCAGCAGCTTAGGAAGGGTGGCAGCTTATAGCAATCAGCCCCAGCATTTT
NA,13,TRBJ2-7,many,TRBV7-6,CASSREDFYEQYF,TGTGCCAGCAGCCGAGAGGACTTCTACGAGCAGTACTTC
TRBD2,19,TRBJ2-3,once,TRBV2,CASSEEAAGGRLSTDTQYF,TGTGCCAGCAGTGAAGAGGCAGCGGGGGGCCGTTTGAGCACAGATACGCAGTATTTT